This passage covers 16 T cell receptor beta chains from one sample sequenced in a study of human T cells and chemical hapten exposure. Time point here: healthy volunteer bleed at 6 weeks. The starting material, unfractionated whole blood, was used for total RNA extraction. Each CDR3 protein gets one entry after TCRdb re-called the RACE reads with MiXCR. The sample lists 44,000 or so distinct CDR3 sequences, approximately 4% seen once, with 5% to 7% in the top ten. The sample consisted of whole blood. The receptors were sampled from a human donor in good health. Some clones in this sample may be carry-over from other donors' samples.

This clonotype was seen ten or more times. The V and J genes are TRBV7-9 and TRBJ1-6, with TRBD1 identical over 10 bases. Trimming took 5 bases from V and 6 from J; bases not matched to a gene: 7. Germline V gene sequence: CDR1 SEHNR, CDR2 FQNEAQ (reference sequence). The CDR3 loop spans 16 amino acids. Written as DNA, the CDR3 is TGTGCCAGCAGCACTGGACAGGGGGACAGTAATTCACCCCTCCACTTT. The encoded protein is CASSTGQGDSNSPLHF.

This chain uses TRBV28 with TRBJ1-2; D uncertain. Germline-derived CDR1 and CDR2 are MDHEN and SYDVKM. The CDR3 loop spans 12 amino acids. V was cut by 2 bases and J by 4 bases, with 5 bases left in between. The CDR3 coding sequence is TGTGCCAGCAGTTTACAACCCTATGGCTACACCTTC. It translates to CASSLQPYGYTF.

This clonotype was counted ten times or more. This chain links TRBV7-2 with TRBJ2-2; D gene uncertain. Germline V gives CDR1 SGHTA, CDR2 FQGNSA. The CDR3 is 14 amino acids. Trimming took off 4 bases at V and 5 bases at J, with 11 bases between the two ends. CDR3 loop: CASSWMGQTGELFF. In DNA, the CDR3 is TGTGCCAGCAGCTGGATGGGTCAGACCGGGGAGCTGTTTTTT.

This clonotype occurred a few times. DNA for the CDR3: TGTGCCAGCAGTTTAACTTTCGCGGCCTATGGCTACACCTTC. Translated: CASSLTFAAYGYTF. This sequence joins TRBV27 and TRBJ1-2; D gene ambiguous. The CDR3 covers 14 residues. Germline assignment: CDR1 MNHEY and CDR2 SMNVEV (reference sequence). Deletions cut 2 bases from V and 4 bases from J, with 11 bases between.

The table lists this clonotype with many counts. The chain links TRBV11-2 to TRBJ2-3, with 8 bases matching TRBD1. This CDR3 has 15 amino acids. J lost 3 bases, V lost 6 bases, and 8 bases had no gene match. CDR1 and CDR2 from the germline V gene are SGHAT and FQNNGV. The CDR3, as DNA: TGTGCCAGCAGTTCAGGGGGCGCGAGGACAGATACGCAGTATTTT. It codes for CASSSGGARTDTQYF.

This clonotype was seen repeatedly, ten times or more. The chain combines TRBV20-1 with TRBJ2-2, with a possible D match to TRBD2 (5 bases). Per the germline V gene, CDR1 is DFQATT and CDR2 is SNEGSKA (reference sequence). This CDR3 comprises 15 residues. V lost 0 bases and J 3 bases, leaving 11 bases between the germline ends. This CDR3 is CSARDRRTYTGELFF. In nucleotides, the CDR3 is TGCAGTGCTAGAGACCGGAGGACCTACACCGGGGAGCTGTTTTTT.

This clonotype occurred many times. This chain joins TRBV28 and TRBJ2-7; D possibly uses TRBD1 or TRBD2 (5 bases each). Deletions cut 5 bases from V and 0 bases from J, with 14 bases between. Germline loops: CDR1 MDHEN, CDR2 SYDVKM. The length of the CDR3 is 15 residues. This CDR3 is CASSPIYGASYEQYF. The DNA of the CDR3 is TGTGCCAGCAGTCCTATTTACGGGGCCTCCTACGAGCAGTACTTC. Combining the CDR3 with reference TRBV28 and TRBJ2-7 gives the whole variable domain DVKVTQSSRYLVKRTGEKVFLECVQDMDHENMFWYRQDPGLGLRLIYFSYDVKMKEKGDIPEGYSVSREKKERFSLILESASTNQTSMYLCASSPIYGASYEQYFGPGTRLTVT.

This clonotype has a count of ten or more. The chain employs TRBV15 and TRBJ2-3; either TRBD1 or TRBD2 may fit D (5 bases each). The CDR3 is made up of 14 amino acids. Germline V gene data show CDR1 as LNHNV and CDR2 as YYDKDF (reference sequence). Trimming left V 9 bases short and J 1 base short, with 14 bases between. CDR3 amino acids: CATGPRVRTDTQYF. The CDR3 DNA sequence: TGTGCCACGGGACCGCGGGTCCGCACAGATACGCAGTATTTT.

In this sample, this clonotype turned up many times. The chain uses TRBV29-1 and TRBJ2-6; D tentatively fits TRBD1 or TRBD2 (5 bases each). The V and J ends lost 4 bases and 0 bases respectively, with 16 bases between them. This CDR3 has 17 residues. The V gene's germline CDR1 is SQVTM and CDR2 ANQGSEA. The chain's CDR3 is CSVVLGPAPSGANVLTF. CDR3 DNA sequence: TGCAGCGTTGTTTTGGGACCAGCCCCCTCTGGGGCCAACGTCCTGACTTTC.

This clonotype was observed many times. This chain connects TRBV4-1 to TRBJ2-2; possible D gene TRBD1, 6 bases. The germline V gene has CDR1 MGHRA and CDR2 YSYEKL. This CDR3 has 14 amino acids. Trimming took 3 bases from V and 5 from J, leaving 10 bases between them. CDR3 coding DNA: TGCGCCAGCAGCCATGCAGGGGTGACCGGGGAGCTGTTTTTT. It specifies CASSHAGVTGELFF.

Concerning this clonotype itself: Being one base from a much bigger clone, this may be a read error. The gene calls are TRBV28 and TRBJ1-1; possible D gene TRBD1, 5 bases. Per germline, CDR1 MDHEN and CDR2 SYDVKM. V dropped 9 bases and J dropped 5 bases, with 16 bases sitting between them. CDR3 length: 13 residues. The CDR3 is CARSPPGSTEAFF. CDR3 nucleotide sequence: TGTGCCAGAAGCCCTCCAGGGTCAACTGAAGCTTTCTTT.

Many counts were recorded for this clonotype. This chain links TRBV2 with TRBJ1-2, with D perhaps TRBD1 (5 bases). Germline V gene data show CDR1 as SNHLY and CDR2 as FYNNEI. Trimming removed 6 bases at V and 2 bases at J, with 10 bases between. This CDR3 has 13 residues. The CDR3 DNA is TGTGCCAGCAGGGGACTACGAAACTATGGCTACACCTTC. Translated, it gives CASRGLRNYGYTF.

This clonotype has just a few counts. The gene calls are TRBV6-1 and TRBJ1-6; D not resolved. The V and J ends lost 6 bases and 4 bases respectively, with 16 bases between them. The CDR3 covers 16 residues. From germline, CDR1 is MNHNS and CDR2 SASEGT. This chain's CDR3 is CASSVEGRGYNSPLHF. In nucleotides, the CDR3 is TGTGCCAGCAGCGTAGAAGGACGGGGTTATAATTCACCCCTCCACTTT.

This clonotype was seen a handful of times. The V call is TRBV13, the J call TRBJ2-7, with D perhaps being TRBD1 or TRBD2 (5 bases each). The V end lost 5 bases, the J end lost 3 bases, and 20 bases lay between the germline ends. Per the germline V gene, CDR1 is PRHDT and CDR2 is FYEKMQ (reference sequence). This CDR3 comprises 16 residues. CDR3 amino acids: CASSPTGAGSHYEQYF. The CDR3 bases are TGTGCCAGCAGCCCAACCGGGGCAGGCTCACACTACGAGCAGTACTTC.

This clonotype was observed many times. The V and J genes are TRBV20-1 and TRBJ2-3, with D maybe TRBD2 (5 bases). V lost 3 bases and J 1 base, leaving 14 bases between the germline ends. Germline values: CDR1 DFQATT, CDR2 SNEGSKA (reference sequence). The CDR3 spans 15 residues. CDR3 region: CSARGIATGTDTQYF. The DNA for the CDR3 is TGCAGTGCTAGGGGAATAGCGACGGGCACAGATACGCAGTATTTT.

The chain has TRBV25-1 and TRBJ2-2, with D maybe TRBD1 (5 bases). This CDR3 contains 16 residues. Trimming took 2 bases from V and 0 from J, leaving 10 bases between them. Germline CDR1 reads MGHDK; CDR2 reads SYGVNS. CDR3 sequence reads: CASSELWTPNTGELFF. The CDR3 DNA reads as TGTGCCAGCAGTGAACTGTGGACACCGAACACCGGGGAGCTGTTTTTT.